Presented here are 30 T cell receptor beta chains from one specimen sequenced in a study of human T cells and chemical hapten exposure. Stated time point: patch test 2, 6 weeks after DPC sensitization. The treatment is: therapeutic diphenylcyclopropenone sensitization with weekly scalp DPC. A single record per CDR3 protein comes from TCRdb applying MiXCR to the RACE reads. Of 80,000 to 95,000 distinct CDR3 sequences listed, around 10% are singletons. This specimen was whole blood, taken in connection with sensitization to the hapten diphenylcyclopropenone (DPC). The receptors here all came from a man aged 35 to 55 with alopecia areata. Some clones in this sample may be carry-over from other donors' samples.

This clonotype was counted at least ten times. Its ends do not fully match the called genes, so a read error is possible. This chain links TRBV3-1 with TRBJ1-5; 7 bases are shared with TRBD1. The CDR3 runs 15 residues. Germline V CDR1 and CDR2: LGHDT, YNNKEL (reference sequence). The CDR3 sequence: CASSQGGGGKQPQHF. The CDR3 DNA reads as TGTGCCAGCAGCCAAGGGGGAGGGGGCAAGCAGCCCCAGCATTTT.

This clonotype was observed a few times. This chain uses TRBV29-1 with TRBJ1-1; no definite D call. This CDR3 has 12 residues. Germline V lookup: CDR1 SQVTM, CDR2 ANQGSEA. V lost 7 bases and J 6 bases, leaving 15 bases between the germline ends. The CDR3 nucleotides read TGCAGCGCAAGACAAGACTCCCCTGAAGCTTTCTTT. Amino acid sequence: CSARQDSPEAFF. Complete variable domain (other parts from reference TRBV29-1 and TRBJ1-1): SAVISQKPSRDICQRGTSLTIQCQVDSQVTMMFWYRQQPGQSLTLIATANQGSEATYESGFVIDKFPISRPNLTFSTLTVSNMSPEDSSIYLCSARQDSPEAFFGQGTRLTVV.

V usage is TRBV18 and J usage is TRBJ2-5; a possible D gene is TRBD2 (5 bases). Trimming took off 0 bases at V and 3 bases at J, with 8 bases between the two ends. This CDR3 comprises 14 residues. Germline V lookup: CDR1 KGHSH, CDR2 LQKENI. Written as DNA, the CDR3 is TGTGCCAGCTCACCACCGTGGCGGGAAGAGACCCAGTACTTC. Amino acid sequence: CASSPPWREETQYF.

This clonotype occurred a few times. This chain links TRBV6-5 with TRBJ2-7, with D possibly TRBD1 on 6 matching bases. Germline V gene sequence: CDR1 MNHEY, CDR2 SVGAGI. This CDR3 is built from 14 residues. Trimming took 8 bases from V and 3 from J, leaving 17 bases between them. The CDR3 DNA is TGTGCCAGCGGAGTTCGGGACACCTACTACGAGCAGTACTTC. It specifies CASGVRDTYYEQYF.

Only a few counts were recorded for this clonotype. The J gene is TRBJ2-1, the V gene TRBV24-1; 14 bases are shared with TRBD2. The germline V gene encodes CDR1 KGHDR and CDR2 SFDVKD. The CDR3 runs to 19 residues. V shed 4 bases and J 7 bases; nucleotides not matched to a gene: 14. The CDR3 region is CATSDPGLAGEGSGNEQFF. The CDR3 DNA follows: TGTGCCACCAGTGACCCGGGACTAGCGGGAGAGGGGTCGGGGAATGAGCAGTTCTTC.

With regard to this clonotype: One junction end does not reproduce the germline sequence, and a read error may be involved. This chain links TRBV6-5 with TRBJ1-2; D gene unclear. CDR1 and CDR2 from the germline V gene are MNHEY and SVGAGI. The CDR3 totals 15 residues. CDR3 nucleotide sequence: TGTGCCGGCAGTTCTCCCTGGATGAGCCCTCCTGGCTACACCTTC. Translation: CAGSSPWMSPPGYTF.

There are a few counts of this clonotype. The CDR3 region has the DNA TGCAGTGCTACCCGAGGCGAGAGCACAGATACGCAGTATTTT. Translated: CSATRGESTDTQYF. The V call is TRBV20-1, the J call TRBJ2-3, with D unclear. Germline V gene data show CDR1 as DFQATT and CDR2 as SNEGSKA (reference sequence). V shed 4 bases and J shed 0 bases, with 11 bases lying between them. This CDR3 is built from 14 residues.

This clonotype occurred a few times. This rearrangement joins TRBV4-3 to TRBJ2-7, with 7 bases fitting TRBD2. The germline CDR1 and CDR2 sequences are LGHNA and YSLEER. V was clipped by 0 bases and J by 6 bases; unmatched bases: 8. CDR3 length equals 15 residues. The CDR3 DNA reads as TGCGCCAGCAGCCAAGATCGGTCCGGGGGGTTCGAGCAGTACTTC. Translating gives CASSQDRSGGFEQYF.

The sample holds one count of this clonotype. J is TRBJ1-5 and V is TRBV7-9; maybe TRBD1 (6 bases). The length of the CDR3 is 15 residues. The ends were cut back, 1 base at V and 2 bases at J, with 9 bases in the middle. Germline loops: CDR1 SEHNR, CDR2 FQNEAQ (reference sequence). The CDR3 sequence: CASSLGGPRNQPQHF. CDR3 coding DNA: TGTGCCAGCAGCTTAGGGGGGCCTCGCAATCAGCCCCAGCATTTT.

This clonotype was counted only a few times. V is TRBV20-1 and J is TRBJ2-6; D ambiguous. This CDR3 has 13 amino acids. V was trimmed by 3 bases and J by 2 bases, leaving 5 bases between them. Germline V gene sequence: CDR1 DFQATT, CDR2 SNEGSKA (reference sequence). DNA for the CDR3: TGCAGTGCTAGCGACGCTGGGGCCAACGTCCTGACTTTC. This encodes CSASDAGANVLTF.

This chain uses TRBV2 with TRBJ1-5; tentatively, D is TRBD1 (6 bases). Germline values: CDR1 SNHLY, CDR2 FYNNEI. This CDR3 is built from 15 residues. The germline V and J ends were trimmed by 4 bases and 3 bases, with 13 bases remaining between them. CDR3 loop: CASSATGPDNQPQHF. Written as DNA, the CDR3 is TGTGCCAGCAGTGCTACAGGGCCCGACAATCAGCCCCAGCATTTT.

J is TRBJ2-7 and V is TRBV4-3, with D tentatively TRBD2 (6 bases). V lost 0 bases, J lost 2 bases, and 11 bases lay in between. In germline, CDR1 is LGHNA, CDR2 YSLEER. The CDR3 extends over 15 amino acids. The CDR3 DNA follows: TGCGCCAGCAGCCAAGATGGGGCGGGACCCTACGAGCAGTACTTC. Translating gives CASSQDGAGPYEQYF.

This sequence joins TRBV29-1 and TRBJ2-3; D not certain. This CDR3 has 12 amino acids. The germline V gene encodes CDR1 SQVTM and CDR2 ANQGSEA. Trimming cost V 8 bases and J 6 bases, with 15 bases left between them. In DNA form, the CDR3 reads TGCAGCCATATAGCAGGTTTGGATACGCAGTATTTT. Encoded protein: CSHIAGLDTQYF.

V gene TRBV29-1 combines with J gene TRBJ1-2; no clear D gene. The CDR3 has 13 amino acids. The V end lost 2 bases, the J end lost 0 bases, and 7 bases lay between the germline ends. Germline V gene lookup returns CDR1 SQVTM and CDR2 ANQGSEA. The CDR3 DNA sequence: TGCAGCGTTGAATCGGGAGCTAACTATGGCTACACCTTC. Amino acids: CSVESGANYGYTF. Complete variable domain (other parts from reference TRBV29-1 and TRBJ1-2): SAVISQKPSRDICQRGTSLTIQCQVDSQVTMMFWYRQQPGQSLTLIATANQGSEATYESGFVIDKFPISRPNLTFSTLTVSNMSPEDSSIYLCSVESGANYGYTFGSGTRLTVV.

This clonotype was counted between two and nine times. V and J are TRBV7-2 and TRBJ2-5; no clear D. V lost 3 bases and J 5 bases, leaving 10 bases between the germline ends. CDR3 length: 13 amino acids. Germline V gene sequence: CDR1 SGHTA, CDR2 FQGNSA. The CDR3 sequence is CASSFRLTETQYF. CDR3 nucleotide sequence: TGTGCCAGCAGCTTCCGACTGACTGAGACCCAGTACTTC.

The rearrangement links TRBV5-4 to TRBJ2-7, with D hard to call. There are 11 residues in the CDR3. CDR1 and CDR2 from the germline V gene are SGHNT and YYREEE (reference sequence). The V end lost 4 bases, the J end lost 6 bases, and 8 bases lay between the germline ends. The DNA for the CDR3 is TGTGCCAGCAGCAATGGTCTCGAGCAGTACTTC. This codes for CASSNGLEQYF.

The chain joins TRBV29-1 to TRBJ2-5; D might be TRBD1 or TRBD2, each matching 5 bases. Germline V gene data show CDR1 as SQVTM and CDR2 as ANQGSEA. V gave up 1 base and J gave up 5 bases, with 11 bases separating them. The CDR3 loop spans 13 amino acids. CDR3 coding DNA: TGCAGCGTTGAAGTCTCTTGGGGGGAGACCCAGTACTTC. As protein: CSVEVSWGETQYF.

V and J are TRBV29-1 and TRBJ1-4; possible D gene TRBD1, 5 bases. The V end lost 7 bases, the J end lost 7 bases, and 19 bases lay between the germline ends. The CDR3 has 14 residues. Germline V gene data show CDR1 as SQVTM and CDR2 as ANQGSEA. The CDR3 nucleotides are TGCAGCGCTAGGATTCGTGGGGCAGGTGAAAAACTGTTTTTT. This gives the protein CSARIRGAGEKLFF.

This clonotype has a single count. Mismatch with germline at one junction end may stem from a read error. This chain uses TRBV27 with TRBJ1-6, with no clear D. Per the germline V gene, CDR1 is MNHEY and CDR2 is SMNVEV (reference sequence). The CDR3 has 14 residues. The CDR3 sequence is CASAGYRYNLPLHF. As DNA, the CDR3 is TGTGCCAGCGCGGGGTATCGCTATAATTTACCCCTCCACTTT.

The genes are TRBV12-3 or TRBV12-4 and TRBJ2-3; TRBD2 might be the D (6 bases). The CDR3 sequence is 16 residues long. The V and J ends lost 5 bases and 1 base respectively, with 16 bases between them. The CDR3 here is CASSPQGGTGTDTQYF. CDR3 coding DNA: TGTGCCAGCAGTCCTCAAGGCGGGACTGGCACAGATACGCAGTATTTT.

This clonotype has a count of ten or more. The J gene is TRBJ1-1, the V gene TRBV4-3, with no clear D. CDR1 and CDR2 from the germline V gene are LGHNA and YSLEER. V lost 0 bases to trimming and J lost 3 bases, with 11 bases between them. The CDR3 runs 15 residues. As DNA, the CDR3 is TGCGCCAGCAGCCAAGATAGGAGGAGGTACACTGAAGCTTTCTTT. Protein: CASSQDRRRYTEAFF.

Many counts were recorded for this clonotype. This rearrangement joins TRBV5-5 to TRBJ1-1; possible D gene TRBD1, 6 bases. The ends were cut back, 4 bases at V and 4 bases at J, with 11 bases in the middle. This CDR3 is 13 amino acids long. CDR1 and CDR2 from the germline V gene are SGHKS and YYEKEE (reference sequence). CDR3 sequence: CASSRQTGTEAFF. CDR3 coding DNA: TGTGCCAGCAGCAGACAGACAGGCACTGAAGCTTTCTTT.

This clonotype was counted at least ten times. This sequence joins TRBV29-1 and TRBJ1-1, with TRBD1 matching over 7 bases. Trimming took 7 bases from V and 5 from J; bases not matched to a gene: 7. This CDR3 region has 12 residues. Germline values: CDR1 SQVTM, CDR2 ANQGSEA. CDR3 nucleotide sequence: TGCAGCGCGAGACAGGGAGAAACTGAAGCTTTCTTT. Translation: CSARQGETEAFF.

This clonotype showed up just a few times. As DNA, the CDR3 is TGTGCCAGCAGCTTATTAGGCAGCGGGAGGGCCCGTGCCTACAATGAGCAGTTCTTC. This sequence encodes CASSLLGSGRARAYNEQFF. V gene TRBV7-2 combines with J gene TRBJ2-1; 10 bases align to TRBD2. From germline, CDR1 is SGHTA and CDR2 FQGNSA. V lost 2 bases and J lost 2; bases outside the gene matches: 12. There are 19 residues in the CDR3.

The chain has TRBV6-2 or TRBV6-3 and TRBJ1-5; a weak D match, TRBD1 (5 bases). V dropped 6 bases and J dropped 6 bases, with 18 bases sitting between them. Germline values: CDR1 MNHEY, CDR2 SVGEGT. The CDR3 length is 15 residues. The CDR3 here is CASSPQQGSGQPQHF. The CDR3 DNA reads as TGTGCCAGCAGCCCCCAGCAGGGATCGGGTCAGCCCCAGCATTTT.

This clonotype has more than one count but fewer than ten. The rearrangement uses TRBV24-1 and TRBJ2-3, with D unresolved. Trimming removed 6 bases at V and 1 base at J, with 13 bases between. This CDR3 is built from 15 residues. Germline-derived CDR1 and CDR2 are KGHDR and SFDVKD. The CDR3 spells CATSKELPGTDTQYF. For the CDR3, the DNA is TGTGCCACCAGTAAGGAACTACCGGGCACAGATACGCAGTATTTT.

The V and J genes are TRBV6-2 or TRBV6-3 and TRBJ1-1, with 7 bases identical to TRBD1. Germline V gene lookup returns CDR1 MNHEY and CDR2 SVGEGT. The ends lost 0 bases at V and 6 bases at J; junction bases unmatched: 7. There are 15 residues in the CDR3. CDR3 coding DNA: TGTGCCAGCAGTTACTCACAGGGGCGTTATCCTGAAGCTTTCTTT. Translating it yields CASSYSQGRYPEAFF.

The table lists this clonotype with a few counts. The CDR3 bases are TGTGCCAGCAGTTACTTGGGGGGAGCGAGAGATACGCAGTATTTT. It encodes CASSYLGGARDTQYF. The chain combines TRBV6-5 with TRBJ2-3; the D gene is possibly TRBD2 (6 bases). Germline V gene sequence: CDR1 MNHEY, CDR2 SVGAGI. V lost 1 base to trimming and J lost 5 bases, with 13 bases between them. The CDR3 has 15 residues.

V and J are TRBV29-1 and TRBJ2-2, with unresolved D. The CDR3 loop spans 14 amino acids. The germline V gene has CDR1 SQVTM and CDR2 ANQGSEA. V dropped 3 bases and J dropped 4 bases, with 12 bases sitting between them. CDR3 amino acids: CSVDVAGATGELFF. CDR3 nucleotides: TGCAGCGTTGATGTCGCAGGAGCCACCGGGGAGCTGTTTTTT.

This clonotype has more than one count but fewer than ten. The chain recombines TRBV20-1 with TRBJ1-1; D remains unclear. The CDR3 is made up of 11 amino acids. The germline V gene has CDR1 DFQATT and CDR2 SNEGSKA (reference sequence). V was pared by 0 bases and J by 4 bases, with 3 bases between. The CDR3 DNA is TGCAGTGCTAGAGAGGCCACTGAAGCTTTCTTT. Translated, it gives CSAREATEAFF.